These 2 T cell receptor beta chains originate from one sample sequenced in a study of blood T cell repertoires in COVID-19 (dated by TCRdb to about 2020). The library was generated by the immunoSEQ multiplex PCR assay. TCRdb mirrors the immuneACCESS table, restricted to in-frame sequences. Some clones are absent from its copies; in checked studies, under half trace to an unresolved V gene, and the reason for the others is unknown. This sample gives roughly 360,000 clones in total; more than 70% of them show up just once. The top ten clones comprise 1% to 1.5% of the sample. The sequenced sample was PBMCs or T cells enriched from blood (not recorded which). These receptors originate from a man in his thirties or forties who had recovered from COVID-19.

This clone was seen only once. The chain links TRBV10-3 to TRBJ2-1, with 8 nucleotides matching TRBD1. CDR1 ENHRY and CDR2 SYGVKD come from the germline V gene. The CDR3 contains 14 residues. The junction had 7 bases not matched to a gene; V was cut back by 7 bases and J by 5 bases. The CDR3 loop is CAINPGTGDNEQFF. The DNA for the CDR3 is TGTGCCATCAACCCCGGGACAGGAGACAATGAGCAGTTCTTC.

The chain is built from TRBV27 and TRBJ2-1, with 9 nucleotides matching TRBD1. CDR1 is MNHEY, CDR2 SMNVEV, per germline (reference sequence). V dropped 4 bases and J dropped 4; count of bases not matched to a gene: 11. The CDR3 is made up of 17 amino acids. CDR3 DNA sequence: TGTGCCAGCAGTTCGGCCTTGACAGGGGGAGCTTACAATGAGCAGTTCTTC. It translates to CASSSALTGGAYNEQFF.